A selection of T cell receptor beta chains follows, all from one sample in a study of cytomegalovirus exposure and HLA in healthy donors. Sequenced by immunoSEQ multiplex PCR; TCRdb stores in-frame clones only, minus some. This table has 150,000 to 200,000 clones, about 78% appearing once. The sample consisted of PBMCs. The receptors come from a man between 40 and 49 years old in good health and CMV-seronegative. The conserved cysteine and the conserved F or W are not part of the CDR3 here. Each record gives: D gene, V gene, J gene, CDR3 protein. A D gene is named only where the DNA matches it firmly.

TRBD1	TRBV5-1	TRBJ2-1	ASSLDRGNEQF
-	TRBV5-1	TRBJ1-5	ASSLVGGSNQPQH
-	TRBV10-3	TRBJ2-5	ATQGNQETQY
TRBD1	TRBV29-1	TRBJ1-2	SGSQGAGGYT
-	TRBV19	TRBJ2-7	ASSRQGQNYEQY
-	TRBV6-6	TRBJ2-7	ASSYATDEQY
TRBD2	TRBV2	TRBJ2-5	ASSVGEGETQY
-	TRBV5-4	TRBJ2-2	ASSSQTSYTGELF
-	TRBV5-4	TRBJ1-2	ASSNLGGYT
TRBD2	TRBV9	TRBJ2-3	ASSMSLAGTQY
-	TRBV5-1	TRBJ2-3	ASSPGYTDTQY
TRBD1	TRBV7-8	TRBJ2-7	ASRGQGNEQY
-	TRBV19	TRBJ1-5	ASGPGQNSNQPQH
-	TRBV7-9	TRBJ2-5	ASSLASTETQY
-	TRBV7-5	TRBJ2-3	VRSPQTSVPLWDTQY
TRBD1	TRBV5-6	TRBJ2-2	ASSLKTGVNTGELF
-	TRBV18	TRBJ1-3	ASSPDIISGNTIY
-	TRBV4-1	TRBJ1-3	ASSQVSGSSGNTIY
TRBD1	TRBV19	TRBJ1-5	ASSKGQGISSNQPQH
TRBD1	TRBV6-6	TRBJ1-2	ASSVGTGRYGYT
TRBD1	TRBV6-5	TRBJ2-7	ASSRDRDEQY
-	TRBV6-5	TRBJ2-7	ASSRGVGQY
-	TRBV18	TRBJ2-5	ASSQRSGERETQY
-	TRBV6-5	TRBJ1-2	ASSYSARNYGYT
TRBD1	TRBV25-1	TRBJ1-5	ASSEKDRGPDSNQPQH
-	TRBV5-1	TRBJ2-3	ASSSMAASTDTQY
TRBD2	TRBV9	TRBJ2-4	ASSPRGDSGGGNIQY
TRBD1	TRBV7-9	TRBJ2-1	ASSLEGGSEQF
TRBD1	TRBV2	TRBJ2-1	ASSEGDSNEQF
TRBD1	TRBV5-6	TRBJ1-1	ASSYRGLNTEAF
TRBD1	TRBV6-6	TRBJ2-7	ASSSGQGLYEQY
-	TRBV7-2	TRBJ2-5	ASSFRVGGGETQY
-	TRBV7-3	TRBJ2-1	ASSPAIGGYNEQF
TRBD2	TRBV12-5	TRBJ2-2	ASGASGGSAGELF
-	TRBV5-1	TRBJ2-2	ASSLSTGTGELF
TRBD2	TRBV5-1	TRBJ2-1	ASSATSGAYNEQF
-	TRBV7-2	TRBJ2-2	ASSLGGETGELF
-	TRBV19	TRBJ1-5	ASSIQGTYSNQPQH
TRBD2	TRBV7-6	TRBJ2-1	ASSLVTGVSSGRSEQF
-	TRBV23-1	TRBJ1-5	ASSQPASGNQPQH
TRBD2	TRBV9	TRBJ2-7	ASSLTSGPYEQY
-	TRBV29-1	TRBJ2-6	SVWGHFSGANVLT
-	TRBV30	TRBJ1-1	AGRGNTEAF
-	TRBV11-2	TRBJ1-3	ASSLISGSGNTIY
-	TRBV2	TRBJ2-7	ASRLEGLGYEQY
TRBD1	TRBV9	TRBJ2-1	ASSVVGDRGYRNEQF
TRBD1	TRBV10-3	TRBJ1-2	AISDPGQGATGGYT
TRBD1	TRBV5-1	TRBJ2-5	ASSEGAGGETQY
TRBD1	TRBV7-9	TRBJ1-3	ASSSLGQAAGNTIY
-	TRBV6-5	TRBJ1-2	ASSFVRENYGYT
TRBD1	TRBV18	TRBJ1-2	ASSPEGQSYGYT